The sample holds a few counts of the clone carrying this T cell receptor beta chain. Semi-nested PCR with Nested Universal Primer A followed constant-region reverse priming of full-length variable regions. TCRdb itself ran the 5' RACE reads through MiXCR, one entry per CDR3 protein. The table lists 55,000 to 80,000 distinct CDR3 sequences, about 20% of them singletons, with 2.5% to 3.5% in the top ten. The CDR3 covers 13 residues. V was shortened by 8 bases and J by 6 bases, with 20 bases between the two germline ends. CDR1 DFQATT and CDR2 SNEGSKA come from the germline V gene (reference sequence). Memory CD4+ cells were defined as CD4+CD45RO+CD25-.

The specimen was memory CD4+ T cells sorted from a lymph node. The subset is: memory CD4+ T cells, CD4+CD45RO+CD25-. This receptor was obtained from a female donor with breast cancer. The chain links TRBV20-1 to TRBJ2-7, with D possibly being TRBD2 (6 bases). CDR3 nucleotide sequence: TGCAGTCCGATCCGCCGGGAGAACGGCGAGCAGTACTTC. Encoded protein: CSPIRRENGEQYF.